This T cell receptor (beta chain) emerged from a study of vaccination effects on CD4 cells after COVID-19. Whole-study context: Two-dose BNT162b2 or mRNA-1273 vaccination was given to participants.

Study conclusions and caveats: Early post-infection timepoints were absent, and convalescent patients were few. Only 1 of 255 vaccine-induced clones from healthy vaccinees cross-reacted with common cold coronaviruses.

Details on this clone: Its target is not known.

CDR3 length: 17 residues. CDR1 is LGHDT and CDR2 is YNNKEL in the germline V gene (reference sequence). Unmatched junction bases numbered 11, after V lost 2 bases and J lost 6 bases. Sequencing was preceded by expansion of antigen-specific CD4+ T cells with viral peptide pools in the ViraFEST assay. Once cultured for roughly 10 days, the cells underwent separation to obtain CD4+ T cells. People in the vaccine group had not been infected with SARS-CoV-2 before, and their nucleocapsid antibodies were negative. On both days 3 and 7, half of the culture medium was replaced with IL-2 medium. TCRdb keeps only in-frame clones here, not all; method: immunoSEQ multiplex PCR. This table has 73,000 or so clones, around 78% appearing once.

The sequence was collected from a human donor who received a COVID-19 vaccine. The genes are TRBV3-1 (or the pseudogene TRBV3-2) and TRBJ2-1; 9 bases align to TRBD1. The material was CD4+ T cells from PBMCs cultured with SARS-CoV-2 spike peptides, obtained before COVID-19 vaccination. The CDR3 spells CASSQLSGTGSLNEQFF. The CDR3 nucleotides are TGTGCCAGCAGCCAATTATCCGGGACAGGGTCCCTCAATGAGCAGTTCTTC.